These 26 T cell receptor beta chains originate from one sample sequenced in a study of human T cells and chemical hapten exposure. Described time point: patch test 3, about 24 weeks after DPC sensitization. Noted treatment: therapeutic diphenylcyclopropenone sensitization with weekly scalp DPC. MiXCR was run by TCRdb on the RACE reads, yielding one entry per CDR3 protein. The profile covers more than 95,000 distinct CDR3 sequences, with 27% appearing a single time and 10% taken by the ten largest. The sample in question was whole blood, obtained in connection with sensitization to the hapten diphenylcyclopropenone (DPC). These receptors were obtained from a man aged 40-50 years with alopecia areata. Some clones in this sample may be carry-over from other donors' samples.

This clonotype has a handful of counts. The chain is built from TRBV30 and TRBJ1-6; tentatively, D is TRBD1 (5 bases). This CDR3 region has 16 residues. From germline, CDR1 is GTSNPN and CDR2 SVGIG (reference sequence). Trimming took 0 bases from V and 5 from J, leaving 14 bases between them. The CDR3 nucleotides are TGTGCCTGGAGTGTTGATGCGGGACTGAATAATTCACCCCTCCACTTT. Translation: CAWSVDAGLNNSPLHF.

The V gene is TRBV13, the J gene TRBJ2-3; no clear D gene. The CDR3 covers 13 residues. Trimming pared 4 bases from V and 3 bases from J, leaving 8 bases between. Per germline, CDR1 PRHDT and CDR2 FYEKMQ (reference sequence). In DNA form, the CDR3 reads TGTGCCAGCAGCTGGGCGACTACAGATACGCAGTATTTT. This codes for CASSWATTDTQYF.

There are a few counts of this clonotype. This chain uses TRBV14 with TRBJ2-3; D is unclear. Germline V gene data show CDR1 as SGHDN and CDR2 as FVKESK. The V end was cut by 0 bases, the J end by 3 bases, with 4 bases between. The CDR3 is made up of 13 amino acids. The CDR3 reads CASSQDLTDTQYF. The CDR3 nucleotides are TGTGCCAGCAGCCAAGATTTGACAGATACGCAGTATTTT.

This chain joins TRBV4-1 and TRBJ2-7, with D perhaps given as TRBD1 or TRBD2 (5 bases each). Deletions cut 1 base from V and 5 bases from J, with 9 bases between. In germline, CDR1 is MGHRA, CDR2 YSYEKL. The CDR3 contains 13 residues. Here the CDR3 reads CASSQVQGHEQYF. DNA of the CDR3: TGCGCCAGCAGCCAAGTCCAGGGACACGAGCAGTACTTC.

This chain joins TRBV6-6 and TRBJ2-7; 7 bases agree with TRBD1. Germline CDR1 MNHNY, CDR2 SVGAGI (reference sequence). The CDR3 runs to 13 residues. V dropped 7 bases and J dropped 5; count of bases not matched to a gene: 8. CDR3 protein: CASIRQGCHEQYF. CDR3 sequence (DNA): TGTGCCAGCATCAGACAGGGTTGCCACGAGCAGTACTTC.

This clonotype has just a few counts. The genes are TRBV18 and TRBJ1-4, with D possibly being TRBD1 (5 bases). V was shortened by 1 base and J by 3 bases, with 6 bases between the two germline ends. CDR1 is KGHSH, CDR2 LQKENI, per germline. This CDR3 comprises 14 residues. CDR3 residues: CASSPQGPNEKLFF. CDR3 bases: TGTGCCAGCTCACCACAGGGACCTAATGAAAAACTGTTTTTT.

The chain's CDR3 is CASRGSGNNQPQHF. CDR3 in DNA: TGTGCCAGCAGAGGCAGTGGTAACAATCAGCCCCAGCATTTT. V gene TRBV28 combines with J gene TRBJ1-5, with D uncertain. Trimming shortened V by 6 bases and J by 3 bases, and 12 bases separated the two germline ends. The CDR3 has 14 residues. CDR1 is MDHEN, CDR2 SYDVKM, per germline.

This clonotype has a handful of counts. The J gene is TRBJ2-2, the V gene TRBV9; the match to TRBD2 covers 7 bases. This CDR3 has 15 amino acids. The ends lost 0 bases at V and 3 bases at J; junction bases unmatched: 2. CDR1 and CDR2 from the germline V gene are SGDLS and YYNGEE. The CDR3 sequence is CASSVEGGDTGELFF. The DNA of the CDR3 is TGTGCCAGCAGCGTAGAGGGAGGGGACACCGGGGAGCTGTTTTTT. Based on the CDR3 plus reference TRBV9 and TRBJ2-2, the full variable domain is DSGVTQTPKHLITATGQRVTLRCSPRSGDLSVYWYQQSLDQGLQFLIQYYNGEERAKGNILERFSAQQFPDLHSELNLSSLELGDSALYFCASSVEGGDTGELFFGEGSRLTVL.

This clonotype was seen a few times. The chain carries TRBV12-3 or TRBV12-4 and TRBJ2-1, with D uncertain. The CDR3 runs to 13 residues. V lost 7 bases, J lost 7 bases, and 14 bases lay in between. DNA of the CDR3: TGTGCCAGCACTTCAGGTGGATGGAATGAGCAGTTCTTC. Its translation is CASTSGGWNEQFF.

The chain employs TRBV16 and TRBJ2-4; no firm D call. Germline V gene data show CDR1 as KGHSY and CDR2 as FQNENV. The CDR3 runs to 13 residues. The V gene lost 2 bases and the J gene lost 7 bases, with 9 bases spanning the gap. In DNA, the CDR3 is TGTGCCAGCAGCCAACTAAGAACGAACATTCAGTACTTC. Encoded protein: CASSQLRTNIQYF.

This clonotype was observed a few times. The V and J genes are TRBV28 and TRBJ1-2; maybe TRBD1 (5 bases). V dropped 6 bases and J dropped 4 bases, with 15 bases sitting between them. This CDR3 has 14 residues. CDR1 is MDHEN, CDR2 SYDVKM, per germline. The CDR3 region is CASRAQGTSYGYTF. CDR3 DNA: TGTGCCAGCAGAGCTCAGGGCACCTCCTATGGCTACACCTTC.

As DNA, the CDR3 is TGTGCCAGCTCACGAGACATGGCCCGGAATCAGCCCCAGCATTTT. Translated, it gives CASSRDMARNQPQHF. The rearrangement links TRBV18 to TRBJ1-5, with D hard to call. The CDR3 extends over 15 amino acids. V was trimmed by 4 bases and J by 4 bases, leaving 14 bases between them. From germline, CDR1 is KGHSH and CDR2 LQKENI.

This clonotype came up many times. CDR3 bases: TGTGCCAGCAGTCTACTAGCGGGAAGCTACAATGAGCAGTTCTTC. It yields the protein CASSLLAGSYNEQFF. The rearrangement joins TRBV6-2 or TRBV6-3 to TRBJ2-1; TRBD2 matches 10 bases. The J segment lost 3 bases and the V segment lost 5 bases, leaving 4 bases of the junction unmatched. Looked up from germline, CDR1 is MNHEY and CDR2 is SVGEGT. The CDR3 consists of 15 residues.

The V and J genes are TRBV12-3 or TRBV12-4 and TRBJ1-2; the match to TRBD1 covers 12 bases. The CDR3 runs to 15 residues. V was pared by 6 bases and J by 8 bases, with 10 bases of the junction left unmatched. This CDR3 is CASRKALGQGAGYTF. CDR3 nucleotides: TGTGCCAGCAGGAAAGCCCTGGGACAGGGGGCCGGCTACACCTTC.

This chain connects TRBV7-2 to TRBJ1-2; TRBD1 aligns across 9 bases. This CDR3 has 15 amino acids. V lost 0 bases to trimming and J lost 6 bases; unmatched junction nucleotides: 5. Germline CDR1 SGHTA, CDR2 FQGNSA. CDR3 coding DNA: TGTGCCAGCAGCTTAGCACTCACAGGGGGCGATGGCTACACCTTC. Its protein product is CASSLALTGGDGYTF. Supplemented by reference TRBV7-2 and TRBJ1-2, the full variable domain reads GAGVSQSPSNKVTEKGKDVELRCDPISGHTALYWYRQSLGQGLEFLIYFQGNSAPDKSGLPSDRFSAERTGGSVSTLTIQRTQQEDSAVYLCASSLALTGGDGYTFGSGTRLTVV.

The chain employs TRBV12-3 or TRBV12-4 and TRBJ2-7; tentatively, D is TRBD1 or TRBD2 (6 bases each). V was trimmed by 3 bases and J by 7 bases, leaving 19 bases between them. This CDR3 contains 15 residues. The CDR3 coding sequence is TGTGCCAGCAGTTTCCTGGGGGGCCCTTCCGAAGAGCAGTACTTC. As protein: CASSFLGGPSEEQYF.

This clonotype showed up just a few times. V is TRBV4-3 and J is TRBJ2-1; 7 nucleotides match TRBD1. The CDR3 has 15 amino acids. Unmatched junction bases numbered 6, after V lost 3 bases and J lost 4 bases. Germline-derived CDR1 and CDR2 are LGHNA and YSLEER. CDR3 nucleotide sequence: TGCGCCAGCAGCCAGAACAGGGGTCCGTACAATGAGCAGTTCTTC. Translated: CASSQNRGPYNEQFF.

The rearrangement uses TRBV7-9 and TRBJ1-3, with TRBD1 as a possible D gene (5 bases). CDR1 SEHNR and CDR2 FQNEAQ come from the germline V gene (reference sequence). V lost 5 bases, J lost 0 bases, and 14 bases lay in between. The CDR3 has 16 residues. As DNA, the CDR3 is TGTGCCAGCAGCACCACTTCCGGACACTCTGGAAACACCATATATTTT. As protein: CASSTTSGHSGNTIYF.

The rearrangement links TRBV10-3 to TRBJ2-1; D is undetermined. Germline V gene lookup returns CDR1 ENHRY and CDR2 SYGVKD. The CDR3 has 15 residues. Trimming cost V 2 bases and J 0 bases, with 8 bases left between them. As DNA, the CDR3 is TGTGCCATCAGTGAGCCGACAAGCTCCTACAATGAGCAGTTCTTC. Its protein product is CAISEPTSSYNEQFF.

The chain combines TRBV29-1 with TRBJ2-3; TRBD2 matches at 9 bases. CDR3 length: 16 amino acids. Trimming cost V 3 bases and J 5 bases; bases outside gene matches: 12. Germline CDR1 and CDR2: SQVTM and ANQGSEA. This CDR3 is CSVELREGAPRDTQYF. CDR3 bases: TGCAGCGTTGAGTTGCGGGAGGGCGCTCCTCGAGATACGCAGTATTTT.

The chain employs TRBV28 and TRBJ1-2; D call uncertain. The CDR3 sequence is 12 residues long. Trimming took 5 bases from V and 4 from J, leaving 8 bases between them. Germline assignment: CDR1 MDHEN and CDR2 SYDVKM. CDR3 sequence reads: CASSHPPYGYTF. The CDR3 nucleotides are TGTGCCAGCAGTCATCCTCCCTATGGCTACACCTTC.

This clonotype was seen a few times. The V and J genes are TRBV20-1 and TRBJ2-5, with 7 bases identical to TRBD1. The CDR3 is made up of 15 amino acids. The V gene end was trimmed by 1 base and the J gene end by 2 bases; junction bases not matched to a gene: 7. Germline V lookup: CDR1 DFQATT, CDR2 SNEGSKA (reference sequence). The CDR3 reads CSARVTGAAQETQYF. Here the CDR3 DNA reads TGCAGTGCTAGAGTCACAGGGGCCGCGCAAGAGACCCAGTACTTC.

The table lists this clonotype with a few counts. The V and J genes are TRBV6-4 and TRBJ2-2; TRBD2 aligns across 8 bases. CDR1 is MRHNA, CDR2 SNTAGT, per germline. This CDR3 has 13 amino acids. Unmatched junction bases numbered 0, after V lost 5 bases and J lost 4 bases. The CDR3 DNA reads TGTGCCAGCAGTAGCGGGAGCACCGGGGAGCTGTTTTTT. Translating gives CASSSGSTGELFF.

This clonotype showed up just a few times. The chain carries TRBV7-2 and TRBJ2-5; no definite D call. The CDR3 loop spans 17 amino acids. V was pared by 5 bases and J by 5 bases, with 24 bases between. CDR1 is SGHTA and CDR2 is FQGNSA in the germline V gene. The CDR3 region is CASSHDPGTHRRETQYF. CDR3 in DNA: TGTGCCAGCAGCCATGACCCGGGTACCCACCGCCGGGAGACCCAGTACTTC.

This clonotype has more than one count but fewer than ten. The chain couples TRBV15 to TRBJ2-1; D is undetermined. V lost 3 bases and J 0 bases, leaving 12 bases between the germline ends. The V gene's germline CDR1 is LNHNV and CDR2 YYDKDF (reference sequence). The CDR3 consists of 16 residues. CDR3 amino acids: CATSRGTGNSYNEQFF. As DNA, the CDR3 is TGTGCCACCAGCAGGGGCACTGGGAACTCCTACAATGAGCAGTTCTTC.

The V call is TRBV7-6, the J call TRBJ2-3, with TRBD1 matching 9 bases. V shed 4 bases and J 4 bases; nucleotides not matched to a gene: 6. Per the germline V gene, CDR1 is SGHVS and CDR2 is FNYEAQ. The CDR3 spans 15 residues. The CDR3 nucleotides read TGTGCCAGCAGCTCGGGACAGGGCTTCGCAGATACGCAGTATTTT. Translating it yields CASSSGQGFADTQYF.